This T cell receptor (beta chain) was sequenced for a study of T cell repertoires in cytomegalovirus infection. Study overall: CMV infection and matching HLA type were both indicated by public TCR beta signatures.

Germline V lookup: CDR1 MGHRA, CDR2 YSYEKL. V shed 6 bases, J shed 6 bases, and the junction held 7 bases outside the gene matches. This CDR3 is built from 14 residues. This clonotype was counted a few times. Antigen unknown. TCRdb reanalysed the reads using MiXCR and keeps one entry per CDR3 protein. This table has 750,000 to 950,000 distinct CDR3 sequences, roughly 28% appearing once. The sequencing used cultured CD8+ T cells from PBMCs, collected from culture after CMV antigen stimulation. The TCR sequence derives from a human donor in good health (CMV status not recorded). Some clones in this sample may be carry-over from other donors' samples. The J gene is TRBJ2-7, the V gene TRBV4-1, with TRBD2 matching over 11 bases. CDR3 bases: TGCGCCAGCAGTCACATAGCGGGAGGGAGCGAGCAGTACTTC. Residues: CASSHIAGGSEQYF.